A single sample is the source of the 20 T cell receptor beta chains below, sequenced in a study of beta chain features in type 1 diabetes. Expressed TCRB transcripts were sequenced because the entire RNA isolate underwent reverse transcription. Some clones are missing from TCRdb's copy, which holds only in-frame ones; the method was immunoSEQ multiplex PCR. The sample holds 900,000 or so clones, roughly 17% seen once. Sequenced sample: naive CD4+ T cells from blood. Receptors were obtained from a young woman in good health.

The V call is TRBV6-6, the J call TRBJ2-7, with D tentatively TRBD1 (6 bases). Trimming removed 6 bases from V and 2 bases from J, with 11 bases in between. This CDR3 is 13 amino acids long. Looked up from germline, CDR1 is MNHNY and CDR2 is SVGAGI (reference sequence). The DNA for the CDR3 is TGTGCCAGCAGACGGGGACAAGCCTACGAGCAGTACTTC. Residues: CASRRGQAYEQYF.

This clone was observed a handful of times. The chain recombines TRBV5-4 with TRBJ2-3, with D tentatively TRBD2 (5 bases). The germline V gene has CDR1 SGHNT and CDR2 YYREEE (reference sequence). The CDR3 runs to 16 residues. V lost 0 bases to trimming and J lost 0 bases, with 11 bases between them. The CDR3 reads CASSLAGSVSTDTQYF. In DNA form, the CDR3 reads TGTGCCAGCAGCTTGGCGGGGTCGGTAAGCACAGATACGCAGTATTTT.

Regarding this clone: This may be a read error, as it is one base from a much larger clone. Other DNA sequences of this sample code for an identical CDR3. The V and J genes are TRBV5-4 and TRBJ1-2; perhaps TRBD1 as D (5 bases). From germline, CDR1 is SGHNT and CDR2 YYREEE (reference sequence). The CDR3 extends over 13 amino acids. Trimming shortened V by 4 bases and J by 2 bases, and 9 bases separated the two germline ends. The CDR3 reads CASSPDRNYGYTF. The CDR3 DNA reads TGTGCCAGCAGCCCCGACAGAAACTATGGCTACACCTTC.

This clone turned up a few times. One junction end disagrees with the germline gene, perhaps due to a read error. The rearrangement links TRBV7-7 to TRBJ2-1, with D unresolved. The CDR3 has 14 residues. The germline V gene encodes CDR1 SSHAT and CDR2 FNYEAQ (reference sequence). Here the CDR3 reads CASTQGGPWDEQFF. The CDR3 DNA is TGTGCTAGCACCCAAGGCGGCCCCTGGGATGAGCAGTTCTTC.

This clone was picked up a small number of times. The genes are TRBV7-9 and TRBJ2-1, with 14 bases matching TRBD2. J lost 10 bases, V lost 5 bases, and 10 bases had no gene match. Germline CDR1 reads SEHNR; CDR2 reads FQNEAQ (reference sequence). The CDR3 contains 16 residues. The CDR3 is CASSAKRTSGRTEQFF. CDR3 coding DNA: TGTGCCAGCAGCGCCAAAAGGACTAGCGGGAGGACCGAGCAGTTCTTC.

Here the CDR3 DNA reads TGTGCCAGCAGCTCGAGTCGGTTTGCTGGCTACACCTTC. Translated, it gives CASSSSRFAGYTF. The chain recombines TRBV11-3 with TRBJ1-2; D remains ambiguous. Germline CDR1 reads SGHNT; CDR2 reads YENEEA. The CDR3 runs to 13 residues. V dropped 4 bases and J dropped 7 bases, with 13 bases sitting between them.

The rearrangement uses TRBV6-5 and TRBJ1-4; D may be TRBD1 (5 bases). Looked up from germline, CDR1 is MNHEY and CDR2 is SVGAGI. Trimming stripped 8 bases from V and 7 bases from J, with 20 bases between. The CDR3 totals 15 residues. DNA of the CDR3: TGTGCCAGCTCCCCGGTCCCAGGGAGGGCTGAAAAACTGTTTTTT. Amino acids: CASSPVPGRAEKLFF.

Details on this clone: The junction departs from germline at one end; a sequencing error may be responsible. J is TRBJ1-2 and V is TRBV5-6; no definite D call. CDR1 is SGHDT and CDR2 is YYEEEE in the germline V gene. The CDR3 runs to 13 residues. The CDR3 sequence is CASSLWRTWEANF. The CDR3 coding sequence is TGTGCCAGCAGCCTGTGGAGAACCTGGGAGGCGAACTTC.

This clone was detected a few times. This sequence joins TRBV20-1 and TRBJ2-7, with a weak D call TRBD2 (6 bases). The germline V and J ends were trimmed by 4 bases and 6 bases, with 10 bases remaining between them. CDR3 length equals 11 residues. Germline V lookup: CDR1 DFQATT, CDR2 SNEGSKA (reference sequence). Here the CDR3 reads CSANREIEQYF. The CDR3 DNA reads as TGCAGTGCTAACCGGGAGATCGAGCAGTACTTC.

The chain has TRBV6-6 and TRBJ2-7, with 13 nucleotides matching TRBD2. V dropped 6 bases and J dropped 6; count of bases not matched to a gene: 5. Germline V CDR1 and CDR2: MNHNY, SVGAGI (reference sequence). The CDR3 has 14 amino acids. This chain's CDR3 is CASRRTSGSTEQYF. The CDR3 DNA sequence: TGTGCCAGCAGAAGGACTAGCGGGAGCACCGAGCAGTACTTC.

The CDR3 coding sequence is TGTGCCAGCAGCGCCTTAGAAGAGACCCAGTACTTC. It is translated as CASSALEETQYF. This chain joins TRBV7-9 and TRBJ2-5, with D unresolved. The CDR3 consists of 12 residues. The V and J ends lost 5 bases and 3 bases respectively, with 7 bases between them. Germline V gives CDR1 SEHNR, CDR2 FQNEAQ (reference sequence).

This clone was seen more than once but under ten times. The chain recombines TRBV29-1 with TRBJ1-2; possibly TRBD1 for D (6 bases). CDR3 length: 16 amino acids. CDR1 SQVTM and CDR2 ANQGSEA come from the germline V gene. The ends were cut back, 1 base at V and 4 bases at J, with 19 bases in the middle. CDR3 residues: CSVEVLGGRGTYGYTF. CDR3 nucleotide sequence: TGCAGCGTTGAAGTCCTTGGTGGCAGGGGAACCTATGGCTACACCTTC.

V and J are TRBV7-3 and TRBJ1-1; D might be TRBD1 (5 bases). Germline-derived CDR1 and CDR2 are SGHTA and FQGTGA. Trimming removed 3 bases at V and 2 bases at J, with 7 bases between. The CDR3 totals 13 residues. The DNA of the CDR3 is TGTGCCAGCAGCTTTGACAGCAACACTGAAGCTTTCTTT. Protein sequence: CASSFDSNTEAFF.

This clone turned up a few times. The chain recombines TRBV18 with TRBJ2-7, with 10 bases lining up with TRBD2. This CDR3 comprises 15 residues. From germline, CDR1 is KGHSH and CDR2 LQKENI. With V trimmed by 3 bases and J by 7 bases, 9 bases remained unmatched. CDR3 in amino acids: CASSPASGSLVEQYF. The CDR3 nucleotides are TGTGCCAGCTCACCCGCTAGCGGGAGCCTCGTGGAGCAGTACTTC.

The chain links TRBV5-1 to TRBJ2-5; perhaps TRBD2 as D (6 bases). The CDR3 totals 14 residues. Germline values: CDR1 SGHRS, CDR2 YFSETQ. V was trimmed by 0 bases and J by 4 bases, leaving 10 bases between them. The CDR3, as DNA: TGCGCCAGCAGCTTGGCCGGAGGGGTAGAGACCCAGTACTTC. Amino acid sequence: CASSLAGGVETQYF.

This clone was counted a few times. CDR3 residues: CASSLSSGVAFF. CDR3 nucleotide sequence: TGTGCCAGCAGCTTGAGTTCCGGCGTAGCTTTCTTT. The genes are TRBV7-9 and TRBJ1-1, with D unresolved. The V end was cut by 3 bases, the J end by 10 bases, with 12 bases between. The germline V gene has CDR1 SEHNR and CDR2 FQNEAQ (reference sequence). The CDR3 consists of 12 residues. The entire variable domain, with the rest obtained from reference TRBV7-9 and TRBJ1-1, is as follows: DTGVSQNPRHKITKRGQNVTFRCDPISEHNRLYWYRQTLGQGPEFLTYFQNEAQLEKSRLLSDRFSAERPKGSFSTLEIQRTEQGDSAMYLCASSLSSGVAFFGQGTRLTVV.

This clone has just a few counts. V usage is TRBV11-2 and J usage is TRBJ1-1; the match to TRBD1 covers 8 bases. Germline V lookup: CDR1 SGHAT, CDR2 FQNNGV. Losses at the gene ends were 3 bases for V and 5 bases for J; bases not matched to a gene: 5. This CDR3 has 14 residues. In DNA form, the CDR3 reads TGTGCCAGCAGCTTTCTTAACAGGGGGACTGAAGCTTTCTTT. Translated, it gives CASSFLNRGTEAFF.

For the CDR3, the DNA is TGTGCCAGCAGCAGGGCAGGGACCCTTAACTATGGCTACACCTTC. Amino acids: CASSRAGTLNYGYTF. The V gene is TRBV5-5, the J gene TRBJ1-2, with D possibly being TRBD1 (5 bases). Germline CDR1 reads SGHKS; CDR2 reads YYEKEE (reference sequence). The CDR3 has 15 residues. The ends were cut back, 4 bases at V and 1 base at J, with 14 bases in the middle.

A few counts support this clone. The genes are TRBV7-9 and TRBJ2-5, with 9 bases lining up with TRBD1. CDR3 length equals 17 residues. The V and J ends lost 0 bases and 4 bases, in that order; junction bases with no gene match: 9. The germline gives CDR1 SEHNR, CDR2 FQNEAQ (reference sequence). The CDR3 region has the DNA TGTGCCAGCAGCTTAGCCACAAGGGACAGGGCTCGAGAGACCCAGTACTTC. Translating it yields CASSLATRDRARETQYF.

This clone was recorded once. This chain links TRBV7-2 with TRBJ1-1; D unclear. V was cut by 1 base and J by 6 bases, with 9 bases left in between. Germline CDR1 and CDR2: SGHTA and FQGNSA. The CDR3 contains 13 residues. The CDR3 sequence: CASSLDGMSEAFF. As DNA, the CDR3 is TGTGCCAGCAGCTTAGACGGGATGTCTGAAGCTTTCTTT. Full variable domain (remainder filled in from reference TRBV7-2 and TRBJ1-1): GAGVSQSPSNKVTEKGKDVELRCDPISGHTALYWYRQSLGQGLEFLIYFQGNSAPDKSGLPSDRFSAERTGGSVSTLTIQRTQQEDSAVYLCASSLDGMSEAFFGQGTRLTVV.